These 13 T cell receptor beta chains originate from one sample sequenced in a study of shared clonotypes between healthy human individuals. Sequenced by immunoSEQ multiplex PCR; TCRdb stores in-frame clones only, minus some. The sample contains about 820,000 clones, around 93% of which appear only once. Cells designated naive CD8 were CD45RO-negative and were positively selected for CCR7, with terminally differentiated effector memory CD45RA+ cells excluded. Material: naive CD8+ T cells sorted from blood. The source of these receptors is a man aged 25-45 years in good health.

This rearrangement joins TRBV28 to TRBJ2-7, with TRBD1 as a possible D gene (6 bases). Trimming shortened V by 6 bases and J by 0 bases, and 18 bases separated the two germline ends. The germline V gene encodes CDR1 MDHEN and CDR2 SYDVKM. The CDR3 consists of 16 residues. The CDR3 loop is CASRGQSKTISYEQYF. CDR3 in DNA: TGTGCCAGCAGAGGACAGTCGAAAACCATCTCCTACGAGCAGTACTTC. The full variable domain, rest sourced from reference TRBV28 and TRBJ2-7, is DVKVTQSSRYLVKRTGEKVFLECVQDMDHENMFWYRQDPGLGLRLIYFSYDVKMKEKGDIPEGYSVSREKKERFSLILESASTNQTSMYLCASRGQSKTISYEQYFGPGTRLTVT.

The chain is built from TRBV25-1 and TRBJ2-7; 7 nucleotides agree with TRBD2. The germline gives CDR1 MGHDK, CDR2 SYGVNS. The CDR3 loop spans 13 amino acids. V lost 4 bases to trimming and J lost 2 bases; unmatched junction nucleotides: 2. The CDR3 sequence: CASSAGRPYEQYF. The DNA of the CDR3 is TGTGCCAGCAGTGCCGGGAGGCCCTACGAGCAGTACTTC.

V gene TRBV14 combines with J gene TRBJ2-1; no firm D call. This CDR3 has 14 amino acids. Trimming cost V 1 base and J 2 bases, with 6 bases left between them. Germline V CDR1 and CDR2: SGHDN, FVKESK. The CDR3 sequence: CASSQVPTYNEQFF. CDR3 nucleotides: TGTGCCAGCAGCCAAGTCCCCACCTACAATGAGCAGTTCTTC. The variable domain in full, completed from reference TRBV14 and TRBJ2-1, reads EAGVTQFPSHSVIEKGQTVTLRCDPISGHDNLYWYRRVMGKEIKFLLHFVKESKQDESGMPNNRFLAERTGGTYSTLKVQPAELEDSGVYFCASSQVPTYNEQFFGPGTRLTVL.

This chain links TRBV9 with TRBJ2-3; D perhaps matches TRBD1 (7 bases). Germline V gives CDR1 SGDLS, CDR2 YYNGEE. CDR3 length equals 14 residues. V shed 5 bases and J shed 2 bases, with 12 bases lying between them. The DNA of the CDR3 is TGTGCCAGCAGGCAGGGGGACTTCACAGATACGCAGTATTTT. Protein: CASRQGDFTDTQYF.

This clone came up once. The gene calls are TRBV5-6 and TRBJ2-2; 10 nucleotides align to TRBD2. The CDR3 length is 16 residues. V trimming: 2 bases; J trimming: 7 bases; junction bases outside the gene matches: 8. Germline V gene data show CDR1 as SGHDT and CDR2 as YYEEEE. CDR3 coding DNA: TGTGCCAGCAGCTTAGCTCTAGCGGGAGCCGGCGGGGAGCTGTTTTTT. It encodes CASSLALAGAGGELFF.

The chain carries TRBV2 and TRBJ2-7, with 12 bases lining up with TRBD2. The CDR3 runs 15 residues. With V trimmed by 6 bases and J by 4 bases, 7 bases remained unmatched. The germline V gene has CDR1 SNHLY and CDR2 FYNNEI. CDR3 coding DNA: TGTGCCAGCAGGGCGAGACTAGCGGGAGAATACGAGCAGTACTTC. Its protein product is CASRARLAGEYEQYF.

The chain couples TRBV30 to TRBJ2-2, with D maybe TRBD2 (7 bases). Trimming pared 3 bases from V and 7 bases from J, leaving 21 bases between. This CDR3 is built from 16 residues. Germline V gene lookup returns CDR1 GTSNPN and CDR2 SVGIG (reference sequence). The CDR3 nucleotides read TGTGCCTGGAGCCCGGGGGGCAGGGGAACTGGCGGGGAGCTGTTTTTT. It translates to CAWSPGGRGTGGELFF. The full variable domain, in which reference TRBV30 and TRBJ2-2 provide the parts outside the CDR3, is SQTIHQWPATLVQPVGSPLSLECTVEGTSNPNLYWYRQAAGRGLQLLFYSVGIGQISSEVPQNLSASRPQDRQFILSSKKLLLSDSGFYLCAWSPGGRGTGGELFFGEGSRLTVL.

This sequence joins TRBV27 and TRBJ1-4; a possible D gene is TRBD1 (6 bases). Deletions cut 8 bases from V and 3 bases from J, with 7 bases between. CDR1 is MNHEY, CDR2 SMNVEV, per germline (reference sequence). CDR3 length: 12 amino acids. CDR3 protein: CASGGPNEKLFF. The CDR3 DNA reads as TGTGCCAGCGGGGGGCCTAATGAAAAACTGTTTTTT.

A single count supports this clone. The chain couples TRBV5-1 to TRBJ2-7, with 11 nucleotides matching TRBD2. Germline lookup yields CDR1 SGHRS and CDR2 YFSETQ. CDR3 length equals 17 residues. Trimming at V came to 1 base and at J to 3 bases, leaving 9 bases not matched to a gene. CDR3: CASSLWVPGTSGYEQYF. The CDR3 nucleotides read TGCGCCAGCAGCTTGTGGGTCCCCGGGACTAGCGGCTACGAGCAGTACTTC.

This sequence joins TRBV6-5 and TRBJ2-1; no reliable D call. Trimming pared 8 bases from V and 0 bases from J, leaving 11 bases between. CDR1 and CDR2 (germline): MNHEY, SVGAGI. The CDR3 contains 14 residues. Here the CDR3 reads CASHHQGSYNEQFF. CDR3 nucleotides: TGTGCCAGCCATCATCAAGGCTCCTACAATGAGCAGTTCTTC.

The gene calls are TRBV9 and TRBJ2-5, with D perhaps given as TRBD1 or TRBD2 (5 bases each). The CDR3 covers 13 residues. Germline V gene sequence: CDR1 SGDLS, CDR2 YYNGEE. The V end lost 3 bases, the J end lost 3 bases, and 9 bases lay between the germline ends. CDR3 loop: CASSGRGEETQYF. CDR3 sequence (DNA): TGTGCCAGCAGCGGCCGGGGCGAAGAGACCCAGTACTTC.

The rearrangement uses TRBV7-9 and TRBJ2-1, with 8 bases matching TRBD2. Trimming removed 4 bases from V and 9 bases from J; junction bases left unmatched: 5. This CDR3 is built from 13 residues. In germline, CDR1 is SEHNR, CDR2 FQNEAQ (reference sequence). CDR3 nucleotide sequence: TGTGCCAGCAGCTCGGGACTAGTTGGTGAGCAGTTCTTC. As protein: CASSSGLVGEQFF.

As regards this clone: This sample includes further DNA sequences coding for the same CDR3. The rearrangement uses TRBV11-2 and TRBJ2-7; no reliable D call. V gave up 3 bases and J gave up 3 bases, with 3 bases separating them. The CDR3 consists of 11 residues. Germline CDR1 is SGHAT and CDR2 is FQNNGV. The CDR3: CASSFSYEQYF. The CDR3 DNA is TGTGCCAGCAGCTTCAGCTACGAGCAGTACTTC.